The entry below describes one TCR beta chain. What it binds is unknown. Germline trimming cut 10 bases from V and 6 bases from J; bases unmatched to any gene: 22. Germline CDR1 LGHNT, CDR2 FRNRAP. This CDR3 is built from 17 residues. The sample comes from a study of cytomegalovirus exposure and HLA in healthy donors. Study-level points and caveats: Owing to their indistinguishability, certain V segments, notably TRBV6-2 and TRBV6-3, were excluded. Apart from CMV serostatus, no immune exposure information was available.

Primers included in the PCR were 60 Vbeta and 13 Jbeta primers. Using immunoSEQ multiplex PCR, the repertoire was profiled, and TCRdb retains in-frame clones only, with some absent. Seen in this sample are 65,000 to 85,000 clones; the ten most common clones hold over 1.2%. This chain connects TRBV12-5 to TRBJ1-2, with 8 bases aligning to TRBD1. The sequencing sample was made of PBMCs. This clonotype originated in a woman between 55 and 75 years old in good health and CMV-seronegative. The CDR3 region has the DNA TGTGCTACCAGGGACCCCGGACAGGGCGAACCGAACAATGGCTACACCTTC. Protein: CATRDPGQGEPNNGYTF.